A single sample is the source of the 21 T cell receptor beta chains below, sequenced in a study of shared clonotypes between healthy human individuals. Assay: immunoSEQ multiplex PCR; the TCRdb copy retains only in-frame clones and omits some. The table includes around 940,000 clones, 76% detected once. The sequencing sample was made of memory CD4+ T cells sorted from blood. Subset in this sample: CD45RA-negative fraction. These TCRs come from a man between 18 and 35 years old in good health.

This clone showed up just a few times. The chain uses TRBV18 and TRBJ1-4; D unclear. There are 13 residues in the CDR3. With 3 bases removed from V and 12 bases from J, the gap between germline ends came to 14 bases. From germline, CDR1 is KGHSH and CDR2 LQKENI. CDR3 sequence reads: CASSPLVGGELFF. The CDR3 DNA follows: TGTGCCAGCTCACCCCTTGTCGGCGGTGAACTGTTTTTT.

This CDR3 reads CASRSFGGQGYTEAFF. As DNA, the CDR3 is TGTGCCAGCAGATCTTTTGGGGGACAGGGGTATACTGAAGCTTTCTTT. The rearrangement uses TRBV25-1 and TRBJ1-1, with 10 bases aligning to TRBD1. Germline-derived CDR1 and CDR2 are MGHDK and SYGVNS. V lost 6 bases, J lost 5 bases, and 12 bases stayed unmatched. This CDR3 is built from 16 residues.

The CDR3 DNA reads as TGTGCCAGCAGCCCGGGACAGGCATCCTACGAGCAGTACTTC. Translated, it gives CASSPGQASYEQYF. The rearrangement joins TRBV7-2 to TRBJ2-7; 8 nucleotides match TRBD1. Germline V gene data show CDR1 as SGHTA and CDR2 as FQGNSA. The V gene end was trimmed by 5 bases and the J gene end by 1 base; junction bases not matched to a gene: 4. The CDR3 covers 14 residues.

DNA for the CDR3: TGCGCCAGCAGCACAGGACAGGGTCTCAATGAGCAGTTCTTC. Translated: CASSTGQGLNEQFF. V gene TRBV5-1 combines with J gene TRBJ2-1; TRBD1 aligns across 8 bases. Losses at the gene ends were 4 bases for V and 6 bases for J; bases not matched to a gene: 6. Germline assignment: CDR1 SGHRS and CDR2 YFSETQ. CDR3 length: 14 residues.

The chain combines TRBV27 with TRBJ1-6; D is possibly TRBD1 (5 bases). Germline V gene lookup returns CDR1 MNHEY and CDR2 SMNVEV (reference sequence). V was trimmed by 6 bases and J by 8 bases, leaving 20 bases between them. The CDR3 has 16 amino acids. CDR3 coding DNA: TGTGCCAGCAGATCTTTAAACCGGGACCGCGATTCACCCCTCCACTTT. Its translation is CASRSLNRDRDSPLHF.

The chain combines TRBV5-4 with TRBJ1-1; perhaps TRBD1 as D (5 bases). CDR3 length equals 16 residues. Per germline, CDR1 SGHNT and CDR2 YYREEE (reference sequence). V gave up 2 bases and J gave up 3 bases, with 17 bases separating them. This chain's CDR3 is CASSFGRGAADTEAFF. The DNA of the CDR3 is TGTGCCAGCAGCTTCGGGAGGGGAGCGGCGGACACTGAAGCTTTCTTT.

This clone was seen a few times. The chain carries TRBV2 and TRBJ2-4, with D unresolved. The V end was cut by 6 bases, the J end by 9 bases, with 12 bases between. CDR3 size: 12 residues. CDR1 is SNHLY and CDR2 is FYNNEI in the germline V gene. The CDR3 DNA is TGTGCCAGCAGAGGGCCAGCACCCATTCAGTACTTC. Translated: CASRGPAPIQYF.

CDR3 loop: CATLRGLDQETQYF. The CDR3 DNA is TGTGCCACCCTACGTGGACTCGATCAAGAGACCCAGTACTTC. This chain connects TRBV5-4 to TRBJ2-5; a possible D gene is TRBD2 (5 bases). CDR3 length equals 14 residues. V lost 9 bases to trimming and J lost 2 bases, with 17 bases between them. From germline, CDR1 is SGHNT and CDR2 YYREEE (reference sequence).

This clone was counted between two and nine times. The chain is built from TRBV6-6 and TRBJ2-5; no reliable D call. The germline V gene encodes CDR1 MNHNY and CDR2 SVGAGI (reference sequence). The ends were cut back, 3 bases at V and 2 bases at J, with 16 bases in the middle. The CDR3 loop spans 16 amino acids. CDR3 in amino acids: CASSYTDGGPQETQYF. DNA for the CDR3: TGTGCCAGCAGTTATACGGACGGCGGCCCGCAAGAGACCCAGTACTTC.

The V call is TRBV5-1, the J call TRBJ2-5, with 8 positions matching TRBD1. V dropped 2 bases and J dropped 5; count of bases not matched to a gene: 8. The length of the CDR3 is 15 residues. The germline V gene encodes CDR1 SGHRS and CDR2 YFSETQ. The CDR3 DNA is TGCGCCAGCAGCTTATCAGGGGGCGAATGGGAGACCCAGTACTTC. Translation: CASSLSGGEWETQYF.

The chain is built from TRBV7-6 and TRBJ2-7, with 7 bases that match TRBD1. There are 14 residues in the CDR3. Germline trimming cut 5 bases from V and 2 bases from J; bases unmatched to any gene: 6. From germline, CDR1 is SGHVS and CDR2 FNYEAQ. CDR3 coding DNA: TGTGCCAGCAGCCCACGACAGGGAGCCTACGAGCAGTACTTC. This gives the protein CASSPRQGAYEQYF.

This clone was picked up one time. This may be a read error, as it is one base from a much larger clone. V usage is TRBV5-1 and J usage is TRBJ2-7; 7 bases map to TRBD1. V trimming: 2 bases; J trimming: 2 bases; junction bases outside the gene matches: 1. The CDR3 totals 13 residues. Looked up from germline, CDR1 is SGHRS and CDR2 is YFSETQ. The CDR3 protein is CASSFDRAYEQYF. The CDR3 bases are TGCGCCAGCAGCTTCGACAGGGCCTACGAGCAGTACTTC. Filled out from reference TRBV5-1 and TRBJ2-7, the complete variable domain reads KAGVTQTPRYLIKTRGQQVTLSCSPISGHRSVSWYQQTPGQGLQFLFEYFSETQRNKGNFPGRFSGRQFSNSRSEMNVSTLELGDSALYLCASSFDRAYEQYFGPGTRLTVT.

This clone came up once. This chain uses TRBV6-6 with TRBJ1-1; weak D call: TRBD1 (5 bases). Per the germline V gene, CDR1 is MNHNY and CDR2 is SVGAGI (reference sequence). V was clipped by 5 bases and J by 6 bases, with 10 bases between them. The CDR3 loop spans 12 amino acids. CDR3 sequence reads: CASSPGVAEAFF. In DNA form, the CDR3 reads TGTGCCAGCAGTCCGGGGGTGGCTGAAGCTTTCTTT.

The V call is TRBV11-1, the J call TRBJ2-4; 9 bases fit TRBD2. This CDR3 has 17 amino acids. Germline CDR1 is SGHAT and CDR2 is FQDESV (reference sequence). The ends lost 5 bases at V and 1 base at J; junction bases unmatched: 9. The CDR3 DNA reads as TGTGCCAGCAGCCACCGGACTAGCGCAATTGCCAAAAACATTCAGTACTTC. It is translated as CASSHRTSAIAKNIQYF.

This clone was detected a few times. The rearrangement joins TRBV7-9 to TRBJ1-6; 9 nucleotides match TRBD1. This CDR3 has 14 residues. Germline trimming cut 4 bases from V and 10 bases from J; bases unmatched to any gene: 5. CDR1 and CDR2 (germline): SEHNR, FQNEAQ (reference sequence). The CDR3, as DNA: TGTGCCAGCAGCTCACAGGGGGCAGGATCACCCCTCCACTTT. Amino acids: CASSSQGAGSPLHF.

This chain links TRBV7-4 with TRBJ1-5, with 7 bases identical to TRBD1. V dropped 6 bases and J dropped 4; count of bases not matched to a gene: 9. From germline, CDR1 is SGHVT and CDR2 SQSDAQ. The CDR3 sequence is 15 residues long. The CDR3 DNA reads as TGTGCCAGCAGTCCCTCACAGGGGACAAATCAGCCCCAGCATTTT. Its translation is CASSPSQGTNQPQHF. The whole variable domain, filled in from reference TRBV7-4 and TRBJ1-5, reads GAGVSQSPRYKVAKRGRDVALRCDSISGHVTLYWYRQTLGQGSEVLTYSQSDAQRDKSGRPSGRFSAERPERSVSTLKIQRTEQGDSAVYLCASSPSQGTNQPQHFGDGTRLSIL.

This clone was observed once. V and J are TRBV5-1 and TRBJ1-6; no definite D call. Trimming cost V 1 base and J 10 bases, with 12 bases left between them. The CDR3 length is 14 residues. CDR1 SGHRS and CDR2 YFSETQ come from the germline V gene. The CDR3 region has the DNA TGCGCCAGCAGCTTGCACGTAGGCGACTCACCCCTCCACTTT. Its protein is CASSLHVGDSPLHF.

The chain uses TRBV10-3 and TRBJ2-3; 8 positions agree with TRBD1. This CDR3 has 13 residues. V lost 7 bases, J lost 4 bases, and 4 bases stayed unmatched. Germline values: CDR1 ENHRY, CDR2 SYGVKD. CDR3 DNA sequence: TGTGCCATCAATCAGGGGGCCGCAGATACGCAGTATTTT. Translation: CAINQGAADTQYF.

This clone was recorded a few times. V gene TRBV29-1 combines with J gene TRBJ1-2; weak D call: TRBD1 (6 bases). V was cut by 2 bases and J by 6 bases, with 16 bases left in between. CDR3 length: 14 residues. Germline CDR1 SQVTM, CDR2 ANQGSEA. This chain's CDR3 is CSVESGGRRNGYTF. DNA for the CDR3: TGCAGCGTTGAATCGGGGGGGCGCCGAAATGGCTACACCTTC. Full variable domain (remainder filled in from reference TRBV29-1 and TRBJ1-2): SAVISQKPSRDICQRGTSLTIQCQVDSQVTMMFWYRQQPGQSLTLIATANQGSEATYESGFVIDKFPISRPNLTFSTLTVSNMSPEDSSIYLCSVESGGRRNGYTFGSGTRLTVV.

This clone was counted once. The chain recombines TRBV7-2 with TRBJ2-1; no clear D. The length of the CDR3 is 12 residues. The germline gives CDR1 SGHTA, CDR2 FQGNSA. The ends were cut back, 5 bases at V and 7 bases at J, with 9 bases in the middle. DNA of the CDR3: TGTGCCAGCAGCCCGGCGCGAAATGAGCAGTTCTTC. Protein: CASSPARNEQFF.

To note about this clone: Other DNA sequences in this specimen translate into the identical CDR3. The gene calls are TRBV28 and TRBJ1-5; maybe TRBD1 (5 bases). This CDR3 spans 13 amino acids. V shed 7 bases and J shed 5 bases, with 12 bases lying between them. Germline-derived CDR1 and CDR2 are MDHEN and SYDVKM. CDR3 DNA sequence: TGTGCCAGCACTACGGGGGGATATCAGCCCCAGCATTTT. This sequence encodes CASTTGGYQPQHF.